A selection of T cell receptor beta chains follows, all from one sample in a study of tumor-infiltrating lymphocytes in localized non-small cell lung cancer. Assay used: immunoSEQ multiplex PCR; TCRdb lists only in-frame clones, some missing. The table lists some 22,000 clones, 80% of them singletons. Source material: lung tumor tissue. The source of these receptors is a human donor with non-small cell lung cancer. The conserved cysteine and the conserved F or W are not part of the CDR3 here. Fields, in order: J gene, V gene, CDR3 protein.

TRBJ2-2	TRBV5-1	ATGGRPGRTGELF
TRBJ1-5	TRBV7-8	ASSPRTGRGQPQH
TRBJ2-3	TRBV7-2	ASSLVSGQRIGTQY
TRBJ1-5	TRBV4-1	ASSQVPGISNQPQH
TRBJ1-5	TRBV6-5	ASSYRSNQPQH
TRBJ2-7	TRBV6-5	ASSYRPGSYEQY
TRBJ2-7	TRBV14	ASSLGQMPTKQY
TRBJ1-5	TRBV15	ATSRVVSNQPQH
TRBJ2-7	TRBV10-3	AISESNPSYGEQY
TRBJ2-4	TRBV2	ASSIPSIGNIQY
TRBJ2-7	TRBV6-5	ASSSVVYEQY
TRBJ2-5	TRBV5-1	ASSEQGVGETQY
TRBJ1-5	TRBV7-2	ASSFQGAQPQH
TRBJ1-2	TRBV7-3	ASSLDGSNYGYT
TRBJ2-7	TRBV11-2	ASSFSGTGVTYEQY
TRBJ1-2	TRBV29-1	SAHRANYGYT
TRBJ1-5	TRBV7-2	ASSLQGSGNQPQH
TRBJ1-2	TRBV6-5	ASRDGQRYGYT
TRBJ2-1	TRBV12-5	ASGLVRTSGYNEQF
TRBJ1-1	TRBV7-2	ASSLLTEAF
TRBJ2-1	TRBV5-1	ASSLLVGSDEQF
TRBJ1-1	TRBV5-1	ASSLAVNTEAF
TRBJ2-1	TRBV14	ASSNAGTLNEQF
TRBJ2-4	TRBV5-4	ASSPGASKAKNIQY
TRBJ1-1	TRBV5-1	ASRTLGQGNTEAF
TRBJ2-5	TRBV5-1	ASSLEGETQY
TRBJ2-1	TRBV5-1	ASSPRWASSYNEQF
TRBJ2-2	TRBV18	ASSSEPGVSGELF
TRBJ2-3	TRBV5-1	ASSLGTGGPQY
TRBJ2-1	TRBV28	ASSSGVQDNEQF
TRBJ1-5	TRBV11-2	ASSTSGSSNQPQH
TRBJ2-3	TRBV10-1	ASSENRGGTDTQY
TRBJ2-6	TRBV6-5	AVYSGANVLT
TRBJ2-2	TRBV2	ASRVQGRTGELF
TRBJ2-7	TRBV5-1	ASSLATARAYEQY
TRBJ2-1	TRBV7-9	SSSPGGGEQF
TRBJ2-1	TRBV9	ASSVASREGEQF
TRBJ1-1	TRBV5-4	ASSSGAGYMNTEAF
TRBJ1-2	TRBV7-9	ASSLDRAIFYGYT